This TCR beta chain was captured by sequencing in a study of somatic mutations in cytotoxic T cells in rheumatoid arthritis. General study findings and limits: CD8+ clonality rose with age in rheumatoid arthritis patients, not healthy controls. More than 20% of CD8+ cells belonged to the largest clone in about an eighth of the 65 patients. CD8+ T-cell clonality did not differ significantly between rheumatoid arthritis patients and age-matched healthy controls.

A word on this clone: The antigen is undetermined.

The data were produced by immunoSEQ multiplex PCR, yet TCRdb's version contains in-frame clones alone and is incomplete. The table includes under 20,000 clones, around 85% detected once. The CDR3 loop spans 14 amino acids. The trim removed 3 bases at V and 3 bases at J, leaving 4 bases unmatched. Germline loops: CDR1 SGHRS, CDR2 YFSETQ. V gene TRBV5-1 combines with J gene TRBJ2-7, with TRBD2 identical over 9 bases. The TCR comes from a man in his forties or fifties in good health. The material sequenced was CD8+ T cells sorted from blood. The CDR3 DNA sequence: TGCGCCAGCAGCTCTGGGACTAGCAGCTACGAGCAGTACTTC. Protein: CASSSGTSSYEQYF.